This record concerns one T cell receptor (beta chain) sequence. This record comes from a study of blood T cell repertoires in COVID-19. Turning to the study itself: PBMCs, B-cell-depleted T cells, or T cells provided the cDNA or gDNA that made up the material.

The CDR3 covers 15 residues. Trimming left V 3 bases short and J 2 bases short, with 13 bases between. Per the germline V gene, CDR1 is MGHDK and CDR2 is SYGVNS. Seattle's cohort entered during active infection and was followed longitudinally. In the authors' methods: Amplified reference gene primers provided the basis for estimating nucleated cell counts. Assay used: immunoSEQ multiplex PCR; TCRdb lists only in-frame clones, some missing. V and J calls and clone size are copied from that table; D and trimming were computed from the DNA. Here the sample spans roughly 480,000 clones, approximately 92% being singletons.

The chain joins TRBV25-1 to TRBJ1-2; D is unresolved. Sequenced: peripheral blood. This clonotype originated in a man aged 18 to 30 with COVID-19, enrolled during active disease. The CDR3 DNA reads as TGTGCCAGCAGTGATCTTCTAGAGGGAAACTATGGCTACACCTTC. Translation: CASSDLLEGNYGYTF.